This T cell receptor (beta chain) was captured by sequencing in a study of blood T cell repertoires in COVID-19. Study information: From T cells, B-cell-depleted T cells, or PBMCs came the material, which was cDNA or gDNA.

In the authors' methods: Reference gene primer amplification gave estimated nucleated cell counts. Profiling relied on immunoSEQ multiplex PCR, and the TCRdb table lists in-frame clones only, not all of them. The V and J calls and clone size come from that table; D and trimming were worked out from the DNA. The sample includes 300,000 to 400,000 clones, approximately 89% of them seen just once. V dropped 6 bases and J dropped 5; count of bases not matched to a gene: 7. The CDR3 is 15 amino acids. Germline V gene lookup returns CDR1 ENHRY and CDR2 SYGVKD. The clonotype originates from a woman between 18 and 29 years old who had recovered from COVID-19. Sequenced: peripheral blood. The rearrangement joins TRBV10-3 to TRBJ2-1, with 10 bases fitting TRBD2. CDR3 DNA sequence: TGTGCCATCAGACTGACTAGCGGGCTTAACAATGAGCAGTTCTTC. Protein sequence: CAIRLTSGLNNEQFF.